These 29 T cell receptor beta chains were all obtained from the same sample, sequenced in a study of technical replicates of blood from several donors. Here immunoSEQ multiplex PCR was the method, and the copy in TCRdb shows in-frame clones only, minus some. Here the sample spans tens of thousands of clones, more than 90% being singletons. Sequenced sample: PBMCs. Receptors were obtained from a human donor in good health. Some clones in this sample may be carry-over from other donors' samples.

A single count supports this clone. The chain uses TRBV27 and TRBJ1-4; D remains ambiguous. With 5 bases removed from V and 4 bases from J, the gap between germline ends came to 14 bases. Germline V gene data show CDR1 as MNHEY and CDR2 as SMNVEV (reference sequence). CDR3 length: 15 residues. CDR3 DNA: TGTGCCAGCAGTCCCCTAGGGCGGGGTAATGAAAAACTGTTTTTT. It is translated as CASSPLGRGNEKLFF.

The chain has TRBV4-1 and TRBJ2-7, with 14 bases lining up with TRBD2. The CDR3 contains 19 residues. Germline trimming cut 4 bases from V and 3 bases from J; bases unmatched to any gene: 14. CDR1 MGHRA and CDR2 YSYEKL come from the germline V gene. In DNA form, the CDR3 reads TGCGCCAGCAGCCTGGTCGAAGCGGGACTAGCGGGAGAAAACTACGAGCAGTACTTC. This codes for CASSLVEAGLAGENYEQYF.

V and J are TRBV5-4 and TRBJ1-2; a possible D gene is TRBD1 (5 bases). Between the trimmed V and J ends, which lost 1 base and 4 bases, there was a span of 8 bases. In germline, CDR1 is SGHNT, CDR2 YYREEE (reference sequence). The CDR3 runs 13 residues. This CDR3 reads CASSLSQGYGYTF. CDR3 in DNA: TGTGCCAGCAGCTTGTCGCAGGGCTATGGCTACACCTTC.

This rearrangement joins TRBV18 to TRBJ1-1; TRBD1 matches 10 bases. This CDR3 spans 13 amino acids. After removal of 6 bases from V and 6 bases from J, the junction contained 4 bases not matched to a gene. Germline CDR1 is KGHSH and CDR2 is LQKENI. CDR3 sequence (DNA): TGTGCCAGCTCCCCGGGACAGGGGTCTGAAGCTTTCTTT. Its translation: CASSPGQGSEAFF.

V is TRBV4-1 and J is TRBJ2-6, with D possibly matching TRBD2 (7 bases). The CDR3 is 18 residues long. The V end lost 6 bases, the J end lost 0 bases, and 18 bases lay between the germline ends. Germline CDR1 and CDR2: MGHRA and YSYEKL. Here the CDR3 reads CASRATGGGLSGANVLTF. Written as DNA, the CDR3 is TGCGCCAGCAGGGCAACGGGGGGCGGCCTCTCTGGGGCCAACGTCCTGACTTTC.

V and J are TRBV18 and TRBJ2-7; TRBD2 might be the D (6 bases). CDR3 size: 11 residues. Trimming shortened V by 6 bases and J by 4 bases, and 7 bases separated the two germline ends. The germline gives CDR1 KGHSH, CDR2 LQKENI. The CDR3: CASSREYEQYF. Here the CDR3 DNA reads TGTGCCAGCTCTCGGGAGTACGAGCAGTACTTC.

The CDR3, as DNA: TGTGCCAGCAGCCCTCTGGGGGCCAACGTCCTGACTTTC. Its protein product is CASSPLGANVLTF. The chain employs TRBV5-6 and TRBJ2-6; unclear D gene. With 4 bases removed from V and 4 bases from J, the gap between germline ends came to 6 bases. The CDR3 consists of 13 residues. Germline CDR1 reads SGHDT; CDR2 reads YYEEEE.

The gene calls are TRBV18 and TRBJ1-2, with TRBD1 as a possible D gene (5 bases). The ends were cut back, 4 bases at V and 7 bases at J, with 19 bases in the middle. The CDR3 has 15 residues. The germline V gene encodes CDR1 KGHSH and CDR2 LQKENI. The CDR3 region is CASSLREDPFSGYTF. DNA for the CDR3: TGTGCCAGCTCACTCAGGGAGGACCCTTTTAGTGGCTACACCTTC.

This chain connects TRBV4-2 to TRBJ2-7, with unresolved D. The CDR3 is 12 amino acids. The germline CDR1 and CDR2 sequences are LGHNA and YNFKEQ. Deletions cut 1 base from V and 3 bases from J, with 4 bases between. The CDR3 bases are TGTGCCAGCAGCCAAGTTAGCTACGAGCAGTACTTC. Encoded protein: CASSQVSYEQYF.

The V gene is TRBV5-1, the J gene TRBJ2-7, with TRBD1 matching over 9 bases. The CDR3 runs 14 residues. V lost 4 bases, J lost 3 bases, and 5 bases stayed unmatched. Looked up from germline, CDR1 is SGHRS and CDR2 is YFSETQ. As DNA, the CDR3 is TGCGCCAGCAGCCTCCTGGACAGGGGCTACGAGCAGTACTTC. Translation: CASSLLDRGYEQYF.

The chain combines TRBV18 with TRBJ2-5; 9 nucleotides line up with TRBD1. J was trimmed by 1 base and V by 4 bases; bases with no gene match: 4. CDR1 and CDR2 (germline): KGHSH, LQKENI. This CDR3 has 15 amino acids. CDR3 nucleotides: TGTGCCAGCTCACAAAGGACAGGGGTCCAAGAGACCCAGTACTTC. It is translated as CASSQRTGVQETQYF.

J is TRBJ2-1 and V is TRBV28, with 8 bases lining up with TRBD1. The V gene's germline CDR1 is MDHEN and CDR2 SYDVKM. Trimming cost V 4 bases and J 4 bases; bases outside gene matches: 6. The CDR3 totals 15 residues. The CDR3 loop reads CASSYRDRIYNEQFF. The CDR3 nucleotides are TGTGCCAGCAGTTACCGGGACAGGATATACAATGAGCAGTTCTTC.

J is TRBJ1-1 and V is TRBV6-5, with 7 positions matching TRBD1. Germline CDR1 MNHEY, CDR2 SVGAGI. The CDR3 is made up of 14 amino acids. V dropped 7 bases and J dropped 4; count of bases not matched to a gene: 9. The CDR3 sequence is CASKRGRWGTEAFF. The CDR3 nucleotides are TGTGCCAGCAAAAGGGGGCGGTGGGGCACTGAAGCTTTCTTT.

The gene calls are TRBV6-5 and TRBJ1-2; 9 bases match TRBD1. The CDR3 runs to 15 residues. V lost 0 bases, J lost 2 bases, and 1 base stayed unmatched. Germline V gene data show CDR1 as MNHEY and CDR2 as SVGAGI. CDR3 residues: CASSYSTGGNYGYTF. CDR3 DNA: TGTGCCAGCAGTTACTCCACAGGGGGCAACTATGGCTACACCTTC.

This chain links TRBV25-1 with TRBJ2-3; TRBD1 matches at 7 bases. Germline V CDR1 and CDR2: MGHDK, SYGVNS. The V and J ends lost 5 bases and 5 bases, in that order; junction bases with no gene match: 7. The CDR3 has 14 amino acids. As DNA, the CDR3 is TGTGCCAGCAGTATTGAGGGGGCGGTAGATACGCAGTATTTT. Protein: CASSIEGAVDTQYF.

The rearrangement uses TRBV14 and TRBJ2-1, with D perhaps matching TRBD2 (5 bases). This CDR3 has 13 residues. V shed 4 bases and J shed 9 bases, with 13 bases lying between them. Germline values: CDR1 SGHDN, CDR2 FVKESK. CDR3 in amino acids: CASSPTSVSEQFF. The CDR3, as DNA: TGTGCCAGCAGCCCCACTAGTGTTAGTGAGCAGTTCTTC.

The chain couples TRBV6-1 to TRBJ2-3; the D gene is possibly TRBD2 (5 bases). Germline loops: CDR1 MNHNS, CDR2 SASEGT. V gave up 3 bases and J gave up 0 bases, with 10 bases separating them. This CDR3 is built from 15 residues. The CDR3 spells CASSESPGSTDTQYF. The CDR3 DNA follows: TGTGCCAGCAGTGAGTCTCCGGGGAGCACAGATACGCAGTATTTT.

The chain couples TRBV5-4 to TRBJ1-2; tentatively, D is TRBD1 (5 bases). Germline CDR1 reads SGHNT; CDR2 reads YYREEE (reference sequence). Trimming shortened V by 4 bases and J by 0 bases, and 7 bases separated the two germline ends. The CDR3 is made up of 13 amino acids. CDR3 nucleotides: TGTGCCAGCAGCCTGACAGCTAACTATGGCTACACCTTC. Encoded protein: CASSLTANYGYTF. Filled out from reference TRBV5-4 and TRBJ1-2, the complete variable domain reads ETGVTQSPTHLIKTRGQQVTLRCSSQSGHNTVSWYQQALGQGPQFIFQYYREEENGRGNFPPRFSGLQFPNYSSELNVNALELDDSALYLCASSLTANYGYTFGSGTRLTVV.

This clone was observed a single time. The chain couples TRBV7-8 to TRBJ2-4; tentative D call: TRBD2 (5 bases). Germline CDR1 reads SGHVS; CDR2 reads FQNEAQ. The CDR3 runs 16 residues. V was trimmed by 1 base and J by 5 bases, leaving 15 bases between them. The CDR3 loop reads CASSLGRISGQNIQYF. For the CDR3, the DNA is TGTGCCAGCAGCTTAGGGAGGATCAGCGGACAAAACATTCAGTACTTC.

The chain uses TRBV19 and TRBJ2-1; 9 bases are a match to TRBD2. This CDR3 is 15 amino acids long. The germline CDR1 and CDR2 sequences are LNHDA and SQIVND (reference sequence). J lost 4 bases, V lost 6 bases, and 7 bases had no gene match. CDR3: CASSRGLADYNEQFF. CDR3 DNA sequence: TGTGCCAGTAGCAGGGGACTAGCAGATTACAATGAGCAGTTCTTC.

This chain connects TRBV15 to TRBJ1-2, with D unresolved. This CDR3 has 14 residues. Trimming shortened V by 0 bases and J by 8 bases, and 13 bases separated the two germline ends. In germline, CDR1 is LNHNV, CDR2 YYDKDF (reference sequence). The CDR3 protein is CATSRDQQPGGYTF. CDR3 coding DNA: TGTGCCACCAGCAGAGATCAACAGCCGGGAGGCTACACCTTC.

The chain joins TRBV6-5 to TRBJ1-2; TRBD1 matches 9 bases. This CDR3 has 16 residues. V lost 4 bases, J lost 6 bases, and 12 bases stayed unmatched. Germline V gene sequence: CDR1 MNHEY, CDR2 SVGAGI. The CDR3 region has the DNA TGTGCCAGCAGTTCGACCGGGACAGGGATTTTACATGGCTACACCTTC. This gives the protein CASSSTGTGILHGYTF.

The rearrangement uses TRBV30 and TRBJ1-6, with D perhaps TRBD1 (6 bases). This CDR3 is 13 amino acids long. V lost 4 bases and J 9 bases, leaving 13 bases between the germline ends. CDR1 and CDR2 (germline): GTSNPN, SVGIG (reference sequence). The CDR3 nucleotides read TGTGCCTGGACCGGGACAACCTTTTCACCCCTCCACTTT. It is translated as CAWTGTTFSPLHF.

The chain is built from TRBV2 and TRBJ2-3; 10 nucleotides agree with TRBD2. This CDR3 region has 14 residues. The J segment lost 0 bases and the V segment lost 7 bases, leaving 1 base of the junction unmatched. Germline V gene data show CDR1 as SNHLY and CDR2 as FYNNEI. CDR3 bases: TGTGCCAGCAAGACTAGCGGGAGCACAGATACGCAGTATTTT. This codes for CASKTSGSTDTQYF.

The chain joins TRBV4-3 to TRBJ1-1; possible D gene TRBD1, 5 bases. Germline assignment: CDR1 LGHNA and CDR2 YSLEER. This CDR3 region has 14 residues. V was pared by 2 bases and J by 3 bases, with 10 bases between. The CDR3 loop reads CASSQKIRDTEAFF. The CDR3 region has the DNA TGCGCCAGCAGCCAAAAAATCAGGGACACTGAAGCTTTCTTT.

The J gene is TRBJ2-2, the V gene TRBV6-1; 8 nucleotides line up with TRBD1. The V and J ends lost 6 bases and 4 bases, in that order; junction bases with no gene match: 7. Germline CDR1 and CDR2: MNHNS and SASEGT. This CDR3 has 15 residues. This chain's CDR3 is CASRGQGLTTGELFF. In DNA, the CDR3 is TGTGCCAGCAGAGGACAGGGCCTGACCACCGGGGAGCTGTTTTTT.

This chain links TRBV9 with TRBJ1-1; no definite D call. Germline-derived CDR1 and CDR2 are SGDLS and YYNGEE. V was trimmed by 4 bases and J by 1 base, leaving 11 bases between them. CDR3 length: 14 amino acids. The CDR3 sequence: CASSTIERNTEAFF. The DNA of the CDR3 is TGTGCCAGCAGCACTATTGAACGGAACACTGAAGCTTTCTTT.

CDR3 residues: CASSRDYVADTQYF. In DNA, the CDR3 is TGTGCCAGCAGTCGGGACTACGTGGCAGATACGCAGTATTTT. V and J are TRBV7-2 and TRBJ2-3, with 7 bases identical to TRBD2. Germline loops: CDR1 SGHTA, CDR2 FQGNSA. V trimming: 6 bases; J trimming: 4 bases; junction bases outside the gene matches: 7. The CDR3 has 14 amino acids.

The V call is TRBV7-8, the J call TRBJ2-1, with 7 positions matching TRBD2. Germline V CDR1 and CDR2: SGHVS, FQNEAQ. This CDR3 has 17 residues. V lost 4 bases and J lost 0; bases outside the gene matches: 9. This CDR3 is CASSSFLRESSYNEQFF. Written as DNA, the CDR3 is TGTGCCAGCAGCTCTTTTTTGCGGGAGAGCTCCTACAATGAGCAGTTCTTC.